These 21 T cell receptor beta chains came from one sample sequenced in a study of cytotoxic CD8 clonotypes in ibrutinib-treated CLL (dated by TCRdb to the early 2020s). Library prep was done by the immunoSEQ multiplex PCR assay. Imported from immuneACCESS, the table was reduced by TCRdb to in-frame sequences with V and J called. These copies leave out some clones; in studies compared against another copy, an unresolved V gene accounts for under half, and the cause of the remainder is not known. A total of around 70,000 clones appear in this sample, around 82% of them only once. The ten largest clones capture 6% to 9% of the sample. According to the study, the label for this sample's time point signals: progressive disease on ibrutinib. Sample: PBMCs, taken at disease progression, from a patient treated with ibrutinib. These receptors originate from a human donor with chronic lymphocytic leukemia.

The rearrangement links TRBV4-1 to TRBJ1-6; D possibly corresponds to TRBD1 (5 bases). This CDR3 is 16 amino acids long. Trimming cost V 0 bases and J 9 bases, with 15 bases left between them. The germline gives CDR1 MGHRA, CDR2 YSYEKL. The CDR3 region is CASSQEFQGRLSPLHF. CDR3 bases: TGCGCCAGCAGCCAAGAATTTCAGGGTCGGCTTTCACCCCTCCACTTT.

This sequence joins TRBV10-3 and TRBJ2-3; 7 nucleotides line up with TRBD2. This CDR3 region has 13 residues. Per the germline V gene, CDR1 is ENHRY and CDR2 is SYGVKD. V lost 9 bases and J lost 6; bases outside the gene matches: 9. The CDR3 DNA is TGTGCCATTCGGCCGGGGGAGGGGGATACGCAGTATTTT. The encoded protein is CAIRPGEGDTQYF.

This sequence joins TRBV19 and TRBJ2-6, with D unclear. The germline V and J ends were trimmed by 4 bases and 15 bases, with 19 bases remaining between them. CDR3 length: 14 amino acids. The germline gives CDR1 LNHDA, CDR2 SQIVND (reference sequence). For the CDR3, the DNA is TGTGCCAGTAGTACAAACTTAGGTCCCAGGTACCTGACTTTC. Encoded protein: CASSTNLGPRYLTF.

The chain combines TRBV7-6 with TRBJ2-4; 13 positions agree with TRBD2. Looked up from germline, CDR1 is SGHVS and CDR2 is FNYEAQ. Trimming at V came to 5 bases and at J to 1 base, leaving 11 bases not matched to a gene. CDR3 length equals 19 residues. CDR3 sequence: CASSLTSGGTWSAKNIQYF. The DNA for the CDR3 is TGTGCCAGCAGCCTGACTAGCGGGGGGACCTGGAGTGCCAAAAACATTCAGTACTTC.

The chain uses TRBV11-2 and TRBJ2-3; D unresolved. This CDR3 has 17 residues. Trimming stripped 3 bases from V and 1 base from J, with 17 bases between. Per germline, CDR1 SGHAT and CDR2 FQNNGV. Here the CDR3 reads CASSLGILGVGTDTQYF. The CDR3 bases are TGTGCCAGCAGCTTGGGGATCCTTGGGGTCGGCACAGATACGCAGTATTTT.

V usage is TRBV28 and J usage is TRBJ1-6; D ambiguous. Germline CDR1 MDHEN, CDR2 SYDVKM. Trimming shortened V by 5 bases and J by 11 bases, and 7 bases separated the two germline ends. CDR3 length: 11 residues. The CDR3 spells CASSASPPLHF. CDR3 coding DNA: TGTGCCAGCAGTGCGTCGCCACCCCTCCACTTT.

V gene TRBV28 combines with J gene TRBJ1-2; D gene uncertain. Germline V CDR1 and CDR2: MDHEN, SYDVKM. The length of the CDR3 is 13 residues. Trimming took off 1 base at V and 8 bases at J, with 11 bases between the two ends. In DNA form, the CDR3 reads TGTGCCAGCAGTTTATTTCCGGGGAAAGGCTACACCTTC. Its translation is CASSLFPGKGYTF.

This clone was detected a few times. The chain has TRBV29-1 and TRBJ1-1, with D possibly matching TRBD1 (5 bases). This CDR3 region has 11 residues. With 3 bases removed from V and 8 bases from J, the gap between germline ends came to 10 bases. Germline values: CDR1 SQVTM, CDR2 ANQGSEA. In DNA form, the CDR3 reads TGCAGCGTTGATGGTGGGGCAGAAGCTTTCTTT. Translation: CSVDGGAEAFF.

V usage is TRBV14 and J usage is TRBJ2-2; perhaps TRBD2 as D (5 bases). Looked up from germline, CDR1 is SGHDN and CDR2 is FVKESK. Trimming shortened V by 7 bases and J by 7 bases, and 10 bases separated the two germline ends. This CDR3 is built from 12 residues. CDR3 amino acids: CASTPAVGELFF. CDR3 DNA: TGTGCCAGCACCCCAGCGGTCGGGGAGCTGTTTTTT.

The chain recombines TRBV11-1 with TRBJ1-1, with TRBD1 matching over 8 bases. V dropped 6 bases and J dropped 12; count of bases not matched to a gene: 9. The germline gives CDR1 SGHAT, CDR2 FQDESV (reference sequence). CDR3 length: 12 amino acids. The CDR3, as DNA: TGTGCCAGCAGTAGAACAGGGGGATCGTCTTTCTTT. Its translation: CASSRTGGSSFF.

The chain uses TRBV7-9 and TRBJ2-1; the D gene is possibly TRBD2 (6 bases). V lost 6 bases and J lost 4, with 10 bases in between. CDR3 size: 13 residues. CDR1 is SEHNR, CDR2 FQNEAQ, per germline (reference sequence). The CDR3 region has the DNA TGTGCCAGCAGGCCGGGACTGTACAATGAGCAGTTCTTC. This sequence encodes CASRPGLYNEQFF.

The chain links TRBV27 to TRBJ2-7; the D gene is possibly TRBD2 (6 bases). Germline values: CDR1 MNHEY, CDR2 SMNVEV (reference sequence). The V end lost 3 bases, the J end lost 3 bases, and 12 bases lay between the germline ends. The length of the CDR3 is 14 residues. CDR3 residues: CASSLRGGSYEQYF. The CDR3 bases are TGTGCCAGCAGTTTGAGGGGAGGCAGCTACGAGCAGTACTTC.

This clone was counted only a few times. The chain uses TRBV11-2 and TRBJ2-7, with D possibly TRBD2 on 6 matching bases. This CDR3 comprises 16 residues. Germline loops: CDR1 SGHAT, CDR2 FQNNGV. V gave up 0 bases and J gave up 4 bases, with 16 bases separating them. The CDR3 sequence: CASSLDLGRSNYEQYF. The CDR3 nucleotides are TGTGCCAGCAGCTTAGATCTGGGGAGGAGCAATTACGAGCAGTACTTC. Full variable domain (missing parts from reference TRBV11-2 and TRBJ2-7): EAGVAQSPRYKIIEKRQSVAFWCNPISGHATLYWYQQILGQGPKLLIQFQNNGVVDDSQLPKDRFSAERLKGVDSTLKIQPAKLEDSAVYLCASSLDLGRSNYEQYFGPGTRLTVT.

The CDR3 region is CASRSGTDYGYTF. DNA for the CDR3: TGTGCCAGCAGATCCGGGACGGATTATGGCTACACCTTC. The chain joins TRBV11-2 to TRBJ1-2; weak D call: TRBD1 (5 bases). The V and J ends lost 6 bases and 5 bases respectively, with 13 bases between them. Germline V lookup: CDR1 SGHAT, CDR2 FQNNGV. The CDR3 consists of 13 residues.

The V call is TRBV10-3, the J call TRBJ2-7; TRBD2 matches 14 bases. The CDR3 loop spans 17 amino acids. Germline loops: CDR1 ENHRY, CDR2 SYGVKD. The V segment lost 4 bases and the J segment 2 bases; nucleotides outside the gene matches: 7. CDR3 bases: TGTGCCATCAGTGGGCTTGGACTAGCGGGAGGAACCTACGAGCAGTACTTC. Residues: CAISGLGLAGGTYEQYF.

This sequence joins TRBV6-5 and TRBJ2-5; 9 nucleotides agree with TRBD1. Trimming cost V 8 bases and J 5 bases; bases outside gene matches: 9. The germline V gene has CDR1 MNHEY and CDR2 SVGAGI. The CDR3 is 14 amino acids. The CDR3 DNA reads TGTGCCAGCGGGCGACAGGGGGTAGGGGAGACCCAGTACTTC. This gives the protein CASGRQGVGETQYF.

This chain joins TRBV5-5 and TRBJ2-3, with D tentatively TRBD2 (6 bases). The CDR3 has 16 amino acids. From germline, CDR1 is SGHKS and CDR2 YYEKEE (reference sequence). Trimming left V 0 bases short and J 3 bases short, with 14 bases between. As DNA, the CDR3 is TGTGCCAGCAGCTTGGCCTATGCGGGAATAACAGATACGCAGTATTTT. Amino acids: CASSLAYAGITDTQYF.

The genes are TRBV30 and TRBJ1-2, with D perhaps matching TRBD1 (5 bases). From germline, CDR1 is GTSNPN and CDR2 SVGIG (reference sequence). V was pared by 4 bases and J by 5 bases, with 17 bases between. The CDR3 is 14 residues long. CDR3 nucleotide sequence: TGTGCCTGGACTTTTCAGACAGTGTCTTATGGCTACACCTTC. Its translation is CAWTFQTVSYGYTF.

This clone has a handful of counts. CDR3 bases: TGTGCCAGCAGCTTAGGGTTGGCCCATACGGATACGCAGTATTTT. Encoded protein: CASSLGLAHTDTQYF. The V call is TRBV7-3, the J call TRBJ2-3; D is ambiguous. Germline-derived CDR1 and CDR2 are SGHTA and FQGTGA. This CDR3 has 15 residues. Between the trimmed V and J ends, which lost 2 bases and 6 bases, there was a span of 15 bases.

The rearrangement links TRBV4-2 to TRBJ2-5, with D perhaps TRBD2 (5 bases). This CDR3 is 14 amino acids long. V lost 1 base, J lost 2 bases, and 8 bases lay in between. From germline, CDR1 is LGHNA and CDR2 YNFKEQ. For the CDR3, the DNA is TGTGCCAGCAGCCAAGTCTCGGGACAAGAGACCCAGTACTTC. Protein product: CASSQVSGQETQYF.

This clone was detected only once. J is TRBJ2-7 and V is TRBV15; 10 nucleotides align to TRBD1. Per the germline V gene, CDR1 is LNHNV and CDR2 is YYDKDF (reference sequence). V lost 5 bases to trimming and J lost 5 bases; unmatched junction nucleotides: 12. This CDR3 contains 16 residues. This CDR3 is CATSETGQGFVNEQYF. CDR3 DNA: TGTGCCACCAGCGAAACGGGACAGGGGTTCGTAAACGAGCAGTACTTC.